These T cell receptor beta chains were read from a single sample in a study of blood T cell repertoires in COVID-19. The method was immunoSEQ multiplex PCR; TCRdb's version includes in-frame clones alone and lacks a portion of them. The data show 55,000 to 70,000 clones, 91% seen once. Sequencing used peripheral blood. These receptors all stem from a man between 60 and 75 years old with acute or convalescent COVID-19. Each CDR3 is given with its conserved first and last residue. A D gene is named only where the DNA matches it firmly. Some rows mark clone size as missing; the rest say once, few, many or name a class of expanded clone.

j_call: TRBJ1-5
clone_size: .
d_call: .
v_call: TRBV4-1
cdr3_nt: TGCGCCAGCAGCCAAGACACTGCGGGGGCCCCCCCACCCCAGCATTTT
cdr3_aa: CASSQDTAGAPPPQHF

j_call: TRBJ1-2
clone_size: .
d_call: TRBD1
v_call: TRBV27
cdr3_nt: TGTGCCAGCAGGCAATCCGGGACAGACTATGGCTACACCTTC
cdr3_aa: CASRQSGTDYGYTF

j_call: TRBJ1-2
clone_size: .
d_call: .
v_call: TRBV18
cdr3_nt: TGTGCCAGCTCACCACTGGCAACCGGAGTCTATGGCTACACCTTC
cdr3_aa: CASSPLATGVYGYTF

j_call: TRBJ1-1
clone_size: .
d_call: .
v_call: TRBV11-3
cdr3_nt: TGTGCCAGCAGCTTGAAATCAGGGACTGAAGCTTTCTTT
cdr3_aa: CASSLKSGTEAFF

j_call: TRBJ2-7
clone_size: .
d_call: TRBD1
v_call: TRBV15
cdr3_nt: TGTGCCACCAGCAACTCCCACAGGGGCTACGAGCAGTACTTC
cdr3_aa: CATSNSHRGYEQYF

j_call: TRBJ2-1
clone_size: .
d_call: .
v_call: TRBV11-3
cdr3_nt: TGTGCCAGCAGCTCGAGGTTTTCCTACAATGAGCAGTTCTTC
cdr3_aa: CASSSRFSYNEQFF

j_call: TRBJ2-7
clone_size: .
d_call: .
v_call: TRBV2
cdr3_nt: TGTGCCAGCAGTTTTCAGGGTTACGAGCAGTACTTC
cdr3_aa: CASSFQGYEQYF

j_call: TRBJ2-7
clone_size: .
d_call: TRBD1
v_call: TRBV4-2
cdr3_nt: TGTGCCAGCAGCCAAGAGGGGACAGGGATGACCTACGAGCAGTACTTC
cdr3_aa: CASSQEGTGMTYEQYF

j_call: TRBJ1-4
clone_size: .
d_call: .
v_call: TRBV14
cdr3_nt: TGTGCCAGCAGCCCAATGACAGCCTTTAATGAAAAACTGTTTTTT
cdr3_aa: CASSPMTAFNEKLFF

j_call: TRBJ1-2
clone_size: .
d_call: TRBD1
v_call: TRBV29-1
cdr3_nt: TGCAGCGTTGGGGACAGTAGAAACTATGGCTACACCTTC
cdr3_aa: CSVGDSRNYGYTF

j_call: TRBJ2-7
clone_size: .
d_call: .
v_call: TRBV6-5
cdr3_nt: TGTGCCAGCAGTTACTACAATGATTACTCCTACGAGCAGTACTTC
cdr3_aa: CASSYYNDYSYEQYF

j_call: TRBJ1-4
clone_size: .
d_call: .
v_call: TRBV7-2
cdr3_nt: TGTGCCAGCAGCTTAGTAATTGGGGCGCGGGGGGTTGAAAAACTGTTTTTT
cdr3_aa: CASSLVIGARGVEKLFF

j_call: TRBJ1-3
clone_size: .
d_call: TRBD1
v_call: TRBV7-2
cdr3_nt: TGTGCCAGCAGCTTAGAGGGGACAGACTACTCTGGAAACACCATATATTTT
cdr3_aa: CASSLEGTDYSGNTIYF

j_call: TRBJ2-3
clone_size: .
d_call: TRBD1
v_call: TRBV7-2
cdr3_nt: TGTGCCAGTCGCTTCGACAGGGGCACAGATACGCAGTATTTT
cdr3_aa: CASRFDRGTDTQYF

j_call: TRBJ2-7
clone_size: .
d_call: .
v_call: TRBV25-1
cdr3_nt: TGTGCCAGCAGCCCCGGACAGCCCTACGAGCAGTACTTC
cdr3_aa: CASSPGQPYEQYF

j_call: TRBJ1-5
clone_size: .
d_call: .
v_call: TRBV7-2
cdr3_nt: TGTGCCAGCAGCATCGACCGGACAGAAAATCAGCCCCAGCATTTT
cdr3_aa: CASSIDRTENQPQHF

j_call: TRBJ2-2
clone_size: .
d_call: TRBD2
v_call: TRBV4-1
cdr3_nt: TGCGCCAGCGAAGGCGCGGGAGGGTCCGGGGAGCTGTTTTTT
cdr3_aa: CASEGAGGSGELFF

j_call: TRBJ2-7
clone_size: .
d_call: .
v_call: TRBV25-1
cdr3_nt: TGTGCCAGCAGTGAATATGGGGCGGCGAGCGAGCAGTACTTC
cdr3_aa: CASSEYGAASEQYF

j_call: TRBJ1-2
clone_size: .
d_call: .
v_call: TRBV5-1
cdr3_nt: TGCGCCAGCAGCTGGATTCAACAGGGAACCTATGGCTACACCTTC
cdr3_aa: CASSWIQQGTYGYTF

j_call: TRBJ1-5
clone_size: .
d_call: .
v_call: TRBV18
cdr3_nt: TGTGCCAGCTCGCGGACACAGGCTTCGCTTAATCAGCCCCAGCATTTT
cdr3_aa: CASSRTQASLNQPQHF

j_call: TRBJ2-7
clone_size: .
d_call: .
v_call: TRBV7-8
cdr3_nt: TGTGCCAGCAGCGAGGAATATCCATCCTACGAGCAGTACTTC
cdr3_aa: CASSEEYPSYEQYF

j_call: TRBJ1-2
clone_size: .
d_call: .
v_call: TRBV2
cdr3_nt: TGTGCCAGCAGTGTCAGTGGCTACACCTTC
cdr3_aa: CASSVSGYTF

j_call: TRBJ2-3
clone_size: .
d_call: .
v_call: TRBV24-1
cdr3_nt: TGTGCCACCAGTGGCTCGGGAGTAACAGATACGCAGTATTTT
cdr3_aa: CATSGSGVTDTQYF

j_call: TRBJ2-1
clone_size: once
d_call: TRBD2
v_call: TRBV9
cdr3_nt: TGTGCCAGCAGCGTAGTGAGCGGGGGGGGTAGTGAGCAGTTCTTC
cdr3_aa: CASSVVSGGGSEQFF

j_call: TRBJ1-4
clone_size: .
d_call: .
v_call: TRBV2
cdr3_nt: TGTGCCAGCAGTGAACGAACAGGTTATAATGAAAAACTGTTTTTT
cdr3_aa: CASSERTGYNEKLFF

j_call: TRBJ2-5
clone_size: once
d_call: .
v_call: TRBV11-3
cdr3_nt: TGTGCCAGCAGCCCCCCGGGTGGGTTTCAAGAGACCCAGTACTTC
cdr3_aa: CASSPPGGFQETQYF

j_call: TRBJ2-4
clone_size: .
d_call: .
v_call: TRBV21-1
cdr3_nt: TGTGCCAGCATCCCGGACAGGGGGCGCAAAAAAGCCAAAAACATTCAGTACTTC
cdr3_aa: CASIPDRGRKKAKNIQYF

j_call: TRBJ2-1
clone_size: .
d_call: TRBD1
v_call: TRBV14
cdr3_nt: TGTGCCAGCAGCCAAGTCCGAGGGACAGGGGGTAATGAGCAGTTCTTC
cdr3_aa: CASSQVRGTGGNEQFF

j_call: TRBJ1-1
clone_size: .
d_call: TRBD1
v_call: TRBV30
cdr3_nt: TGTGCCTGGAGAGGGGACAGGGGAACTGAAGCTTTCTTT
cdr3_aa: CAWRGDRGTEAFF

j_call: TRBJ1-1
clone_size: .
d_call: .
v_call: TRBV18
cdr3_nt: TGTGCCAGCTCAAGAGACACTAACACTGAAGCTTTCTTT
cdr3_aa: CASSRDTNTEAFF

j_call: TRBJ1-5
clone_size: .
d_call: .
v_call: TRBV20-1
cdr3_nt: TGCAGTGCTAGTGGCGGGGGCGCTTCTCAGCCCCAGCATTTT
cdr3_aa: CSASGGGASQPQHF